Presented here are 21 T cell receptor beta chains from one specimen sequenced in a study of beta chain features in type 1 diabetes listed by TCRdb under 2018. Summary of the overall study and its limitations: In all four CD4+ subsets, TCRB CDR3 length was moderately but significantly shorter in type 1 diabetes patients.

The protocol used for the library was the immunoSEQ multiplex PCR assay. The entire isolated RNA was reverse transcribed using the High Capacity cDNA Reverse Transcription Kit, and thus expressed TCRB transcripts were sequenced. TCRdb's version of the immuneACCESS table is confined to in-frame rearrangements and falls short of the full clone set. An unresolved V gene accounts for under half of the shortfall where checked; the remainder is of unknown origin. Counted in this sample were about 240,000 clones; roughly 14% of them appeared once. 0.015% to 0.02% of the sample is taken by the ten largest. No cognate antigen is known for these TCRs. The specimen sequenced was naive CD4+ T cells from blood. The cell subset or site label on this specimen signifies: true naive CD4+ T cells. All receptors derive from a man aged 30-40 years with type 1 diabetes.

The chain couples TRBV6-5 to TRBJ2-7, with a weak D call TRBD1 (6 bases). With 6 bases removed from V and 3 bases from J, the gap between germline ends came to 12 bases. CDR1 and CDR2 (germline): MNHEY, SVGAGI. The CDR3 sequence is 13 residues long. The CDR3 here is CASSPSRGYEQYF. Written as DNA, the CDR3 is TGTGCCAGCAGCCCATCCAGGGGCTACGAGCAGTACTTC.

V and J are TRBV19 and TRBJ1-2; D not certain. CDR1 is LNHDA, CDR2 SQIVND, per germline (reference sequence). This CDR3 has 12 amino acids. Trimming cost V 5 bases and J 5 bases, with 9 bases left between them. The CDR3 spells CASSVPRYGYTF. The DNA for the CDR3 is TGTGCCAGTAGTGTGCCGCGGTATGGCTACACCTTC.

This chain joins TRBV2 and TRBJ2-2; D might be TRBD2 (6 bases). The germline V and J ends were trimmed by 6 bases and 4 bases, with 12 bases remaining between them. This CDR3 contains 14 residues. Germline-derived CDR1 and CDR2 are SNHLY and FYNNEI. CDR3 nucleotides: TGTGCCAGCAGGCCGGGGGTCGGCACCGGGGAGCTGTTTTTT. Its protein product is CASRPGVGTGELFF.

This chain joins TRBV25-1 and TRBJ1-2; D remains ambiguous. Germline lookup yields CDR1 MGHDK and CDR2 SYGVNS. Between the trimmed V and J ends, which lost 1 base and 7 bases, there was a span of 13 bases. The CDR3 length is 14 residues. This CDR3 reads CASSESVVRSGYTF. DNA for the CDR3: TGTGCCAGCAGTGAATCCGTCGTCCGGAGTGGCTACACCTTC.

This clone came up a few times. This rearrangement joins TRBV4-1 to TRBJ2-1, with a possible D match to TRBD1 (5 bases). The germline CDR1 and CDR2 sequences are MGHRA and YSYEKL. V was clipped by 4 bases and J by 7 bases, with 14 bases between them. There are 14 residues in the CDR3. CDR3 loop: CASSRGGAGNEQFF. As DNA, the CDR3 is TGCGCCAGCAGCCGGGGTGGGGCAGGGAATGAGCAGTTCTTC.

Only a few counts were recorded for this clone. The chain joins TRBV21-1 to TRBJ1-5. TRBV21-1 constitutes a pseudogene. The CDR3 is made up of 14 amino acids. CDR3 region: CASSRRGGNQPQHF. The CDR3 DNA follows: TGTGCCAGCAGCAGGAGGGGGGGAAATCAGCCCCAGCATTTT.

This clone showed up just a few times. The J gene is TRBJ2-1, the V gene TRBV2, with TRBD2 matching 8 bases. Germline V CDR1 and CDR2: SNHLY, FYNNEI. The CDR3 extends over 15 amino acids. V lost 5 bases to trimming and J lost 7 bases; unmatched junction nucleotides: 10. CDR3: CASSRIAGKTNEQFF. The CDR3 DNA sequence: TGTGCCAGCAGTAGAATAGCGGGGAAGACAAATGAGCAGTTCTTC.

The rearrangement links TRBV6-1 to TRBJ2-5; 8 bases are a match to TRBD2. Germline V CDR1 and CDR2: MNHNS, SASEGT. This CDR3 region has 16 residues. After removal of 1 base from V and 3 bases from J, the junction contained 7 bases not matched to a gene. The CDR3 coding sequence is TGTGCCAGCAGTGAAGTTTATACGGGGGGGAAAGAGACCCAGTACTTC. Translated, it gives CASSEVYTGGKETQYF.

The rearrangement uses TRBV30 and TRBJ1-2; 8 positions agree with TRBD1. The germline CDR1 and CDR2 sequences are GTSNPN and SVGIG (reference sequence). Unmatched junction bases numbered 6, after V lost 5 bases and J lost 4 bases. The CDR3 sequence is 13 residues long. CDR3 loop: CAWRTGFLYGYTF. The CDR3 DNA follows: TGTGCCTGGCGGACAGGGTTCCTCTATGGCTACACCTTC.

The rearrangement joins TRBV7-2 to TRBJ2-7; TRBD2 aligns across 7 bases. There are 16 residues in the CDR3. Trimming at V came to 0 bases and at J to 5 bases, leaving 10 bases not matched to a gene. In germline, CDR1 is SGHTA, CDR2 FQGNSA. The CDR3 DNA sequence: TGTGCCAGCAGCTTAGCGCTTTGGGGGAGGGCCGACGAGCAGTACTTC. As protein: CASSLALWGRADEQYF. Full variable domain (missing parts from reference TRBV7-2 and TRBJ2-7): GAGVSQSPSNKVTEKGKDVELRCDPISGHTALYWYRQSLGQGLEFLIYFQGNSAPDKSGLPSDRFSAERTGGSVSTLTIQRTQQEDSAVYLCASSLALWGRADEQYFGPGTRLTVT.

This clone was picked up a small number of times. The rearrangement joins TRBV30 to TRBJ2-3; D may be TRBD1 (5 bases). Germline assignment: CDR1 GTSNPN and CDR2 SVGIG (reference sequence). This CDR3 has 13 residues. Trimming stripped 0 bases from V and 6 bases from J, with 10 bases between. The CDR3 protein is CAWSVRKGDTQYF. CDR3 nucleotides: TGTGCCTGGAGTGTACGGAAGGGGGATACGCAGTATTTT.

In its sample, this clone was seen a few times. The chain has TRBV6-5 and TRBJ2-7; D is ambiguous. V lost 2 bases, J lost 3 bases, and 11 bases lay in between. Germline V CDR1 and CDR2: MNHEY, SVGAGI. CDR3 size: 14 residues. CDR3 residues: CASSYTPENYEQYF. In DNA form, the CDR3 reads TGTGCCAGCAGTTACACTCCCGAGAACTACGAGCAGTACTTC.

This clone appeared a few times. The rearrangement uses TRBV29-1 and TRBJ2-7, with 7 nucleotides matching TRBD1. The V gene's germline CDR1 is SQVTM and CDR2 ANQGSEA. There are 14 residues in the CDR3. The junction had 10 bases not matched to a gene; V was cut back by 5 bases and J by 3 bases. The CDR3, as DNA: TGCAGCGTTATGACCGGGACAGACTACTACGAGCAGTACTTC. Translated, it gives CSVMTGTDYYEQYF.

This clone was seen only a few times. The chain is built from TRBV7-9 and TRBJ2-1; 8 bases line up with TRBD1. Germline-derived CDR1 and CDR2 are SEHNR and FQNEAQ (reference sequence). The CDR3 sequence is 14 residues long. Trimming at V came to 3 bases and at J to 3 bases, leaving 1 base not matched to a gene. CDR3 bases: TGTGCCAGCAGCTTCGGGACAGGCTACAATGAGCAGTTCTTC. Translated, it gives CASSFGTGYNEQFF.

This clone was seen a handful of times. This chain connects TRBV5-6 to TRBJ2-6; D is unresolved. The germline V gene has CDR1 SGHDT and CDR2 YYEEEE. The CDR3 length is 16 residues. With 4 bases removed from V and 2 bases from J, the gap between germline ends came to 13 bases. CDR3 sequence reads: CASSPLESTGANVLTF. The DNA for the CDR3 is TGTGCCAGCAGCCCCCTCGAGTCGACTGGGGCCAACGTCCTGACTTTC.

V gene TRBV11-2 combines with J gene TRBJ2-7, with D possibly matching TRBD2 (6 bases). The CDR3 length is 12 residues. The germline CDR1 and CDR2 sequences are SGHAT and FQNNGV. V lost 5 bases and J lost 7, with 12 bases in between. DNA for the CDR3: TGTGCCAGCAGCACTGGGGGAGGTGAGCAGTACTTC. This gives the protein CASSTGGGEQYF.

This clone was detected only a few times. The chain links TRBV27 to TRBJ2-7; 7 nucleotides match TRBD1. V lost 5 bases and J lost 0; bases outside the gene matches: 10. This CDR3 comprises 16 residues. Germline CDR1 and CDR2: MNHEY and SMNVEV (reference sequence). Here the CDR3 reads CASSPSTGSSSYEQYF. In DNA form, the CDR3 reads TGTGCCAGCAGTCCCTCGACAGGGTCGAGCTCCTACGAGCAGTACTTC.

The chain combines TRBV6-5 with TRBJ2-7; no clear D gene. The CDR3 is 14 residues long. Looked up from germline, CDR1 is MNHEY and CDR2 is SVGAGI. The ends were cut back, 6 bases at V and 0 bases at J, with 12 bases in the middle. This CDR3 is CASSSRASSYEQYF. The DNA of the CDR3 is TGTGCCAGCAGCTCTAGAGCTTCCTCCTACGAGCAGTACTTC.

This clone has just a few counts. The chain combines TRBV5-1 with TRBJ2-7; D remains unclear. Germline V lookup: CDR1 SGHRS, CDR2 YFSETQ. V lost 5 bases and J 4 bases, leaving 16 bases between the germline ends. The CDR3 has 14 amino acids. The CDR3 spells CASSRRDKVYEQYF. CDR3 DNA: TGCGCCAGCAGTAGAAGAGACAAAGTATACGAGCAGTACTTC.

The chain employs TRBV5-1 and TRBJ1-4; TRBD1 matches 8 bases. Trimming removed 4 bases from V and 4 bases from J; junction bases left unmatched: 12. The CDR3 runs 17 residues. The germline gives CDR1 SGHRS, CDR2 YFSETQ. The CDR3: CASSDGRGPAVNEKLFF. The CDR3 region has the DNA TGCGCCAGCAGCGACGGCAGGGGGCCTGCTGTTAATGAAAAACTGTTTTTT. Supplemented by reference TRBV5-1 and TRBJ1-4, the full variable domain reads KAGVTQTPRYLIKTRGQQVTLSCSPISGHRSVSWYQQTPGQGLQFLFEYFSETQRNKGNFPGRFSGRQFSNSRSEMNVSTLELGDSALYLCASSDGRGPAVNEKLFFGSGTQLSVL.

On this clone itself: Other DNA sequences in this sample translate to the same CDR3. CDR3 protein: CASSLSGSTDTQYF. CDR3 bases: TGTGCCAGCAGCTTGAGCGGTAGCACAGATACGCAGTATTTT. V and J are TRBV7-9 and TRBJ2-3; D is perhaps TRBD2 (5 bases). The CDR3 sequence is 14 residues long. V was shortened by 3 bases and J by 0 bases, with 7 bases between the two germline ends. In germline, CDR1 is SEHNR, CDR2 FQNEAQ (reference sequence).